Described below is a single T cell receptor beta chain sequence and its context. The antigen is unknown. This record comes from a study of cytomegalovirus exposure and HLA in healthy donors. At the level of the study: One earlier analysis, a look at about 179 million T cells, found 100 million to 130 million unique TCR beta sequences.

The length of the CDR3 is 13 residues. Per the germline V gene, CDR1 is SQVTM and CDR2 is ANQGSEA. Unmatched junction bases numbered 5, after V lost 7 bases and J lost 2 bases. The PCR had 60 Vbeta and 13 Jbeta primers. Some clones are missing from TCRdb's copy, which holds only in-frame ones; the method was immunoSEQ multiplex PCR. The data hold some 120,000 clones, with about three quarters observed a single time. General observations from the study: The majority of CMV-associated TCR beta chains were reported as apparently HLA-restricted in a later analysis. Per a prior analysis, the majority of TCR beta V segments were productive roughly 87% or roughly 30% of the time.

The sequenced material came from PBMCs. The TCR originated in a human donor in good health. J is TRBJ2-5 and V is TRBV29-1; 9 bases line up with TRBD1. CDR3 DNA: TGCAGCGCCAGACAGGGGGTACAAGAGACCCAGTACTTC. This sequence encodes CSARQGVQETQYF. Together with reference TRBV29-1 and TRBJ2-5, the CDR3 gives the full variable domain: SAVISQKPSRDICQRGTSLTIQCQVDSQVTMMFWYRQQPGQSLTLIATANQGSEATYESGFVIDKFPISRPNLTFSTLTVSNMSPEDSSIYLCSARQGVQETQYFGPGTRLLVL.